One T cell receptor (beta chain) is described in this entry. The record originates from a study of blood T cell repertoires in COVID-19. Libraries were prepared by immunoSEQ multiplex PCR; TCRdb keeps only in-frame clonotypes and omits some of them. The repertoire holds roughly 190,000 clones, with 83% as singletons. The germline V gene encodes CDR1 SGHVS and CDR2 FQNEAQ. The trim removed 5 bases at V and 0 bases at J, leaving 4 bases unmatched. The CDR3 spans 15 residues. The rearrangement joins TRBV7-8 to TRBJ2-7; 10 bases match TRBD2. Input material: peripheral blood. This TCR was sampled from a man aged 50-60 years with active or convalescent COVID-19. CDR3 bases: TGTGCCAGCAGCCCTAGCGGGGGACTCTCCTACGAGCAGTACTTC. Its translation: CASSPSGGLSYEQYF.